The 26 T cell receptor beta chains below all came from one sample that was sequenced in a study of cytomegalovirus exposure and HLA in healthy donors. Primers for the PCR totalled 60 Vbeta and 13 Jbeta. Measured with immunoSEQ multiplex PCR; TCRdb has only the in-frame clones, and not every one. The repertoire holds some 150,000 clones, with about 76% as singletons. Sample: PBMCs. The receptors stem from a human donor in good health.

On this clone itself: Germline and junction disagree at one end, which may indicate a read error. The chain employs TRBV28 and TRBJ2-3; D possibly corresponds to TRBD2 (7 bases). The CDR3 extends over 16 amino acids. From germline, CDR1 is MDHEN and CDR2 SYDVKM. Written as DNA, the CDR3 is TGTGCCAGCAGTTTATGGGATAGCGGGCTGACAGGTACGCAGTATTTT. Encoded protein: CASSLWDSGLTGTQYF.

CDR3 sequence (DNA): TGTGCCAGCAGCCAAGTATCCGCAACGGCCGGGGAGCTGTTTTTT. Its protein is CASSQVSATAGELFF. This chain links TRBV4-2 with TRBJ2-2; D unresolved. The V end lost 1 base, the J end lost 6 bases, and 12 bases lay between the germline ends. From germline, CDR1 is LGHNA and CDR2 YNFKEQ. This CDR3 is 15 amino acids long.

V gene TRBV4-2 combines with J gene TRBJ2-1, with D tentatively TRBD2 (6 bases). The CDR3 sequence is 14 residues long. Trimming left V 0 bases short and J 7 bases short, with 10 bases between. From germline, CDR1 is LGHNA and CDR2 YNFKEQ. The CDR3: CASSQEGGGNEQFF. The CDR3 DNA reads TGTGCCAGCAGCCAAGAAGGTGGGGGGAATGAGCAGTTCTTC.

V and J are TRBV9 and TRBJ2-3; D is possibly TRBD2 (6 bases). CDR1 and CDR2 from the germline V gene are SGDLS and YYNGEE. The CDR3 loop spans 15 amino acids. V was trimmed by 2 bases and J by 2 bases, leaving 12 bases between them. In DNA, the CDR3 is TGTGCCAGCAGCGTGGGCGGGGACTTCACAGATACGCAGTATTTT. It translates to CASSVGGDFTDTQYF.

Comment on this clone: This CDR3 is also generated by other DNA sequences in the sample. The gene calls are TRBV5-1 and TRBJ1-5; no clear D gene. Germline V gene lookup returns CDR1 SGHRS and CDR2 YFSETQ. V lost 0 bases to trimming and J lost 0 bases, with 7 bases between them. This CDR3 has 15 amino acids. The CDR3 here is CASSLDGNSNQPQHF. The DNA of the CDR3 is TGCGCCAGCAGCTTGGACGGGAATAGCAATCAGCCCCAGCATTTT.

This chain connects TRBV4-3 to TRBJ2-5, with D maybe TRBD2 (5 bases). The germline V and J ends were trimmed by 4 bases and 1 base, with 22 bases remaining between them. CDR1 is LGHNA and CDR2 is YSLEER in the germline V gene. CDR3 length equals 18 residues. The CDR3 DNA is TGCGCCAGCAGCCCTTCAGATCCACGTAGCGACTCCCAAGAGACCCAGTACTTC. This gives the protein CASSPSDPRSDSQETQYF.

V usage is TRBV6-5 and J usage is TRBJ2-1, with a weak D call TRBD1 (6 bases). Germline CDR1 MNHEY, CDR2 SVGAGI. CDR3 length: 16 residues. V was trimmed by 2 bases and J by 5 bases, leaving 16 bases between them. The CDR3 region is CASSYMRQEKHNEQFF. CDR3 DNA sequence: TGTGCCAGCAGTTACATGAGACAGGAGAAACACAATGAGCAGTTCTTC.

The chain is built from TRBV6-4 and TRBJ2-7, with 11 bases aligning to TRBD2. Trimming removed 8 bases from V and 2 bases from J; junction bases left unmatched: 8. Looked up from germline, CDR1 is MRHNA and CDR2 is SNTAGT. The CDR3 totals 15 residues. CDR3 in amino acids: CASLLSGRAPYEQYF. The CDR3, as DNA: TGTGCCAGCCTCCTTAGCGGGAGGGCCCCCTACGAGCAGTACTTC.

This clone appeared once. V is TRBV5-6 and J is TRBJ2-7, with TRBD1 identical over 7 bases. The germline CDR1 and CDR2 sequences are SGHDT and YYEEEE. V lost 2 bases and J lost 2; bases outside the gene matches: 4. The CDR3 consists of 14 residues. Here the CDR3 reads CASSFDTGAYEQYF. In DNA form, the CDR3 reads TGTGCCAGCAGCTTCGATACAGGGGCCTACGAGCAGTACTTC.

The rearrangement uses TRBV14 and TRBJ2-1; 12 nucleotides align to TRBD2. The germline V gene encodes CDR1 SGHDN and CDR2 FVKESK. Unmatched junction bases numbered 11, after V lost 2 bases and J lost 9 bases. CDR3 size: 17 residues. The CDR3 reads CASSQTLRTSGIIEQFF. CDR3 in DNA: TGTGCCAGCAGCCAAACCCTACGGACTAGCGGGATTATTGAGCAGTTCTTC.

This chain joins TRBV10-3 and TRBJ2-1, with D perhaps matching TRBD2 (5 bases). Germline loops: CDR1 ENHRY, CDR2 SYGVKD. V lost 0 bases and J lost 7, with 22 bases in between. This CDR3 comprises 18 residues. The CDR3 region has the DNA TGTGCCATCAGTGAGTCATACCCAGGTAGCGACAAAAAGAATGAGCAGTTCTTC. It translates to CAISESYPGSDKKNEQFF.

The V call is TRBV27, the J call TRBJ2-5; TRBD1 agrees at 7 bases. The V gene end was trimmed by 5 bases and the J gene end by 7 bases; junction bases not matched to a gene: 7. Germline V gene data show CDR1 as MNHEY and CDR2 as SMNVEV (reference sequence). The CDR3 length is 13 residues. CDR3 amino acids: CASSTDRVGTQYF. In DNA form, the CDR3 reads TGTGCCAGCAGTACTGACAGGGTGGGGACCCAGTACTTC.

The J gene is TRBJ1-5, the V gene TRBV7-9; 8 bases are a match to TRBD1. The CDR3 length is 17 residues. From germline, CDR1 is SEHNR and CDR2 FQNEAQ (reference sequence). J was trimmed by 6 bases and V by 2 bases; bases with no gene match: 12. The CDR3 spells CASSLQRPGQGRQPQHF. CDR3 bases: TGTGCCAGCAGCTTACAACGGCCCGGACAGGGTCGTCAGCCCCAGCATTTT.

The rearrangement links TRBV19 to TRBJ2-1, with 8 nucleotides matching TRBD2. In germline, CDR1 is LNHDA, CDR2 SQIVND (reference sequence). J lost 8 bases, V lost 7 bases, and 10 bases had no gene match. This CDR3 spans 14 amino acids. CDR3: CASTQRGRFDEQFF. For the CDR3, the DNA is TGTGCCAGTACCCAGCGGGGGAGGTTCGATGAGCAGTTCTTC.

The chain uses TRBV7-7 and TRBJ2-7; D is possibly TRBD2 (5 bases). Trimming stripped 5 bases from V and 5 bases from J, with 16 bases between. The CDR3 is 14 residues long. Germline V gene data show CDR1 as SSHAT and CDR2 as FNYEAQ (reference sequence). The CDR3, as DNA: TGTGCCAGCAGCGCTCTCGGACTTTCCGACGAGCAGTACTTC. Protein: CASSALGLSDEQYF.

The genes are TRBV11-3 and TRBJ2-1; the D gene is possibly TRBD1 (5 bases). The length of the CDR3 is 16 residues. From germline, CDR1 is SGHNT and CDR2 YENEEA. V was clipped by 2 bases and J by 9 bases, with 20 bases between them. In nucleotides, the CDR3 is TGTGCCAGCAGCTTACTCCCGACAAGGGGTAGGGGTGAGCAGTTCTTC. Its translation: CASSLLPTRGRGEQFF.

V usage is TRBV5-1 and J usage is TRBJ2-7; maybe TRBD2 (8 bases). The V end lost 3 bases, the J end lost 0 bases, and 19 bases lay between the germline ends. The germline CDR1 and CDR2 sequences are SGHRS and YFSETQ. The CDR3 loop spans 17 amino acids. CDR3: CASSSRGAGGSSYEQYF. For the CDR3, the DNA is TGCGCCAGCAGCTCCAGGGGGGCGGGGGGTAGCTCCTACGAGCAGTACTTC.

The CDR3 coding sequence is TGTGCCAGCAGCTTGCGTTTAGGGGAGCTGTTTTTT. This codes for CASSLRLGELFF. The chain combines TRBV5-6 with TRBJ2-2; D is undetermined. Trimming removed 1 base at V and 8 bases at J, with 6 bases between. Per germline, CDR1 SGHDT and CDR2 YYEEEE. The CDR3 runs 12 residues.

V and J are TRBV9 and TRBJ1-3; D unresolved. CDR1 and CDR2 (germline): SGDLS, YYNGEE. Deletions cut 4 bases from V and 0 bases from J, with 14 bases between. The CDR3 is 16 amino acids. The CDR3 reads CASSSRRSVSGNTIYF. The CDR3 region has the DNA TGTGCCAGCAGCTCCCGACGGAGTGTCTCTGGAAACACCATATATTTT.

The chain uses TRBV30 and TRBJ1-2; D perhaps matches TRBD1 (5 bases). This CDR3 contains 13 residues. V shed 5 bases and J shed 1 base, with 11 bases lying between them. Germline V gives CDR1 GTSNPN, CDR2 SVGIG (reference sequence). CDR3 loop: CAWENRNNYGYTF. The CDR3, as DNA: TGTGCCTGGGAAAACAGGAATAACTATGGCTACACCTTC.

The V call is TRBV4-1, the J call TRBJ1-5; D not certain. Germline assignment: CDR1 MGHRA and CDR2 YSYEKL. Trimming took 1 base from V and 3 from J, leaving 16 bases between them. The CDR3 totals 17 residues. The CDR3 is CASSQVADADFNQPQHF. The DNA of the CDR3 is TGCGCCAGCAGCCAAGTGGCCGACGCGGATTTCAATCAGCCCCAGCATTTT.

This clone has more than one count but fewer than ten. The genes are TRBV27 and TRBJ2-5; 11 bases line up with TRBD2. V lost 5 bases to trimming and J lost 3 bases; unmatched junction nucleotides: 5. The CDR3 totals 15 residues. Looked up from germline, CDR1 is MNHEY and CDR2 is SMNVEV (reference sequence). CDR3 nucleotide sequence: TGTGCCAGCAGTCCCCCGACTAGCGGGGAAGAGACCCAGTACTTC. The encoded protein is CASSPPTSGEETQYF.

This rearrangement joins TRBV14 to TRBJ1-1; D remains ambiguous. The germline CDR1 and CDR2 sequences are SGHDN and FVKESK. Trimming cost V 4 bases and J 3 bases, with 18 bases left between them. The CDR3 spans 16 residues. The DNA for the CDR3 is TGTGCCAGCAGCCGGAGAAGTCTAGGCGCGGACACTGAAGCTTTCTTT. This gives the protein CASSRRSLGADTEAFF. Full variable domain (rest looked up from reference TRBV14 and TRBJ1-1): EAGVTQFPSHSVIEKGQTVTLRCDPISGHDNLYWYRRVMGKEIKFLLHFVKESKQDESGMPNNRFLAERTGGTYSTLKVQPAELEDSGVYFCASSRRSLGADTEAFFGQGTRLTVV.

CDR3 residues: CASSEEGGPEAFF. The CDR3 bases are TGTGCCAGCAGTGAAGAAGGGGGCCCTGAAGCTTTCTTT. The chain has TRBV25-1 and TRBJ1-1, with 7 nucleotides matching TRBD1. Germline V gene sequence: CDR1 MGHDK, CDR2 SYGVNS. After removal of 2 bases from V and 6 bases from J, the junction contained 3 bases not matched to a gene. CDR3 length: 13 residues.

The genes are TRBV2 and TRBJ2-7; D not certain. The V end lost 6 bases, the J end lost 4 bases, and 7 bases lay between the germline ends. The CDR3 is 11 residues long. Germline V lookup: CDR1 SNHLY, CDR2 FYNNEI. The CDR3 nucleotides are TGTGCCAGCAGCCCACTGTACGAGCAGTACTTC. This codes for CASSPLYEQYF.

The chain uses TRBV27 and TRBJ2-1, with 8 bases fitting TRBD1. CDR3 length: 15 residues. The V gene's germline CDR1 is MNHEY and CDR2 SMNVEV (reference sequence). The V gene end was trimmed by 7 bases and the J gene end by 1 base; junction bases not matched to a gene: 6. CDR3 in amino acids: CASNIQGESYNEQFF. CDR3 in DNA: TGTGCCAGCAATATACAGGGGGAGTCCTACAATGAGCAGTTCTTC.